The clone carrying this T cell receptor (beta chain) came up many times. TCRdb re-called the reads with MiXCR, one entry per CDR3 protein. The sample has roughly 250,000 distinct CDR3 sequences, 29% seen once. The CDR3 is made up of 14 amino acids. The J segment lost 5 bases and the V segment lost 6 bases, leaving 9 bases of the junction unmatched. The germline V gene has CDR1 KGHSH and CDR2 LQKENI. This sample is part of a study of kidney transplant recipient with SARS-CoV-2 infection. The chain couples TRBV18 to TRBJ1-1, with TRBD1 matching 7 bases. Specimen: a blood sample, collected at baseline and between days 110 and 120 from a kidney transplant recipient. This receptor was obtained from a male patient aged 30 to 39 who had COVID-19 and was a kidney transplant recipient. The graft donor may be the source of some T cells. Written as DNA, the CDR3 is TGTGCCAGCTCTAGCGACAGGGATGGTACTGAAGCTTTCTTT. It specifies CASSSDRDGTEAFF.